This T cell receptor (beta chain) stems from a study of identical twins. For this clonotype: Its target is not known.

One entry per CDR3 protein results from TCRdb running MiXCR on the 5' RACE reads. The sample includes around 690,000 distinct CDR3 sequences, around 21% seen only once; the top ten take roughly 4%. Study results and limitations: There was an excess of low generation probability in the out-of-frame alpha sequences that twins shared.

Trimming removed 7 bases at V and 6 bases at J, with 16 bases between. The CDR3 has 14 amino acids. The sample was also linked to a second study, of T cells expressing NK-cell markers.

This TCR derives from a woman aged 18-29 years in good health. The rearrangement links TRBV12-3 or TRBV12-4 to TRBJ1-5, with a possible D match to TRBD1 (6 bases). The sample consisted of PBMCs. The CDR3 nucleotides read TGTGCCAGCACCCTGGGGGGGGGGCGTCAGCCCCAGCATTTT. This codes for CASTLGGGRQPQHF.